The clone carrying this T cell receptor beta chain was observed a handful of times. Its antigen is unknown. CD4+ cells of the naive, central memory, regulatory and stem cell-like memory types were sorted via CD45RO/CCR7/CD25/CD127/CD95/CD27. Purity exceeded 95% in all sorted populations. This specimen belongs to a study of beta chain features in type 1 diabetes. On the study more broadly: Patients looked much like healthy donors when it came to age, gender and cell yields.

Study-wide results and limits: TCRB CDR3 length was moderately but significantly reduced in all four CD4+ subsets of Type 1 diabetes patients. PCR might preferentially amplify shorter templates, equally in patients and controls.

The V end was cut by 1 base, the J end by 4 bases, with 11 bases between. The CDR3 covers 14 residues. Germline V CDR1 and CDR2: SGHNT, YYREEE (reference sequence). Expressed TCRB transcripts were sequenced because the entire RNA isolate underwent reverse transcription. Using immunoSEQ multiplex PCR, the repertoire was profiled, and TCRdb retains in-frame clones only, with some absent. The sample holds roughly 230,000 clones, 11% seen once. The TCR comes from a man younger than 45 with type 1 diabetes. This rearrangement joins TRBV5-4 to TRBJ1-1; D not certain. Source material: naive CD4+ T cells from blood. The CDR3 loop reads CASSLRGLGTEAFF. The DNA for the CDR3 is TGTGCCAGCAGCTTGCGGGGTCTGGGCACTGAAGCTTTCTTT.